This T cell receptor beta chain was profiled in a study of cytomegalovirus exposure and HLA in healthy donors. Study summary: Within the Caucasian-associated ancestry cluster were 65% to 85% of the 398 genotyped donors.

Germline V gene data show CDR1 as MGHDK and CDR2 as SYGVNS. V lost 4 bases, J lost 6 bases, and 5 bases stayed unmatched. The CDR3 length is 14 residues. At sampling all donors were nominally healthy, likely with unrecorded immune exposures. Note on this clone: Its antigen is as yet unknown.

The PCR contained 60 Vbeta and 13 Jbeta primers. Repertoires were generated with immunoSEQ multiplex PCR, while TCRdb's copy carries only in-frame clones and drops some. Of about 210,000 clones listed, 83% are singletons. Study conclusions and caveats: In vitro confirmation showed a few CMV-associated chains to be CMV antigen specific.

This sequence joins TRBV25-1 and TRBJ2-5; 10 nucleotides agree with TRBD1. The sample taken for sequencing was PBMCs. This TCR derives from a man aged 35 to 55 in good health and CMV-seropositive. The CDR3: CASSGDRGWQTQYF. The CDR3 bases are TGTGCCAGCAGTGGGGACAGGGGATGGCAGACCCAGTACTTC.